The present entry profiles one T cell receptor beta chain with its context. Its antigen is unknown. The germline V gene has CDR1 SGDLS and CDR2 YYNGEE. The CDR3 sequence is 14 residues long. The J segment lost 2 bases and the V segment lost 3 bases, leaving 2 bases of the junction unmatched. The sample is drawn from a study of T cell responses to AZD1222 COVID-19 vaccine. Method: immunoSEQ multiplex PCR; TCRdb's copy keeps in-frame clones and lacks some. The repertoire consists of about 140,000 clones, with around 93% occurring once and the leading ten covering roughly 3.5%. Study outcomes and limitations: CD4 TCRs linked to vaccination spanned spike, dominating at 160-218 and 743-854.

J is TRBJ2-3 and V is TRBV9, with TRBD2 matching over 8 bases. This receptor was obtained from an adult who received the AZD1222 COVID-19 vaccine. The sample in question was peripheral blood, obtained 28 days after the second AZD1222 dose. CDR3 nucleotide sequence: TGTGCCAGCAGCGCTAGCGGGTTCACAGATACGCAGTATTTT. Amino acid sequence: CASSASGFTDTQYF.